This is a list of T cell receptor beta chains from one sample in a study of cytomegalovirus exposure and HLA in healthy donors. Generated by immunoSEQ multiplex PCR, the TCRdb table keeps only in-frame clones and is missing some. The sample carries 250,000 to 300,000 clones, roughly 89% recorded once. The sample taken for sequencing was PBMCs. All receptors come from a young woman in good health and CMV-seronegative. CDR3s include the opening cysteine and the closing phenylalanine or tryptophan. Each record gives: D gene, clone size, J gene, V gene, CDR3 DNA, CDR3 protein. The D gene is left open where the match is weak. Rows give clone size only sometimes, using once, few, many, or a class for an expanded clone.

- - TRBJ2-3 TRBV28 TGTGCCAGCAAGCGCACAGATACGCAGTATTTT CASKRTDTQYF
- - TRBJ1-2 TRBV7-8 TGTGCCAGCAGCCTAGTGGGGGCTGAGGGGTATGGCTACACCTTC CASSLVGAEGYGYTF
TRBD2 - TRBJ2-3 TRBV5-4 TGTGCCAGCAGCTGGGATAGCGGGGGGGCGATGGATACGCAGTATTTT CASSWDSGGAMDTQYF
TRBD1 - TRBJ1-1 TRBV10-2 TGCGCCAGCATACCAGGGGGCGGAACTGAAGCTTTCTTT CASIPGGGTEAFF
TRBD1 - TRBJ1-2 TRBV28 TGTGCCAGCAGGCGCGACAGGGGGCGCCCCCTTAACTATGGCTACACCTTC CASRRDRGRPLNYGYTF
- few TRBJ1-5 TRBV21-1 TGTGCCAGGACCGAGGGGGGCAATCAGCCCCAGCATTTT CARTEGGNQPQHF
TRBD2 few TRBJ2-1 TRBV6-4 TGTGCCAGCAGTGAGGGGGTGTCTAGCGGGGGGCTTAAGCAGTTCTTC CASSEGVSSGGLKQFF
- - TRBJ2-1 TRBV15 TGTGCCACCGCGCAGGGGAACAATGAGCAGTTCTTC CATAQGNNEQFF
TRBD2 - TRBJ2-3 TRBV2 TGTGCCAGCAGTGACAAGCGGGGGTCCGCAGATACGCAGTATTTT CASSDKRGSADTQYF
- - TRBJ1-3 TRBV7-2 TGTGCCAGCAGCCTAAACTCTGGAAACACCATATATTTT CASSLNSGNTIYF
TRBD1 - TRBJ1-1 TRBV7-9 TGTGCCAGCAGAGAAAGACAGGGCCTGAACACTGAAGCTTTCTTT CASRERQGLNTEAFF
- once TRBJ1-5 TRBV5-8 TGTGCCAGCAGCTTGAAGACAGCCACCGCTAGCAATCAGCCCCAGCATTTT CASSLKTATASNQPQHF
TRBD1 - TRBJ1-4 TRBV4-1 TGCGCCAGCAGCCAAGTCTTAACAGGGGACCCGTCTAATGAAAAACTGTTTTTT CASSQVLTGDPSNEKLFF
- - TRBJ1-3 TRBV9 TGTGCCAGCAGCCCAAGACATCGACATCCTGGAAACACCATATATTTT CASSPRHRHPGNTIYF
- - TRBJ1-3 TRBV7-2 TGTGCCAGCAGCCGTGAGGGAAACACCATATATTTT CASSREGNTIYF
TRBD2 - TRBJ2-3 TRBV11-3 TGTGCCAGCAGAAAAGGACTAGCGGGGGGACTGAGCACAGATACGCAGTATTTT CASRKGLAGGLSTDTQYF
TRBD2 few TRBJ2-3 TRBV6-4 TGTGCCAGCAGTGACTCTAGCGGGGGGGCCGATACGCAGTATTTT CASSDSSGGADTQYF
- - TRBJ1-5 TRBV5-6 TGTGCCAGCAGCTTGTTGGGCTTAAGCAATCAGCCCCAGCATTTT CASSLLGLSNQPQHF
- - TRBJ1-3 TRBV5-4 TGTGCCAGCAGCGCCGGGGTCCCGAGCTCTGGAAACACCATATATTTT CASSAGVPSSGNTIYF
- - TRBJ1-5 TRBV28 TGTGCCAGCTCGACGGGGGGACGCGGGGGTTATCAGCCCCAGCATTTT CASSTGGRGGYQPQHF
- - TRBJ1-1 TRBV6-5 TGTGCCAGCAGTTACGCAGGCTCCCCTAACACTGAAGCTTTCTTT CASSYAGSPNTEAFF
TRBD2 - TRBJ2-1 TRBV10-3 TGTGCCATCAGAGGACTAGTACACAATGAGCAGTTCTTC CAIRGLVHNEQFF
- - TRBJ2-7 TRBV7-9 TGTGCCAGCAGCCAAACAAAAAACCCCTACGAGCAGTACTTC CASSQTKNPYEQYF
- - TRBJ2-1 TRBV7-2 TGTGCCAGCAGCTTACCGGGATATCGTCACAATGAGCAGTTCTTC CASSLPGYRHNEQFF
TRBD1 once TRBJ2-7 TRBV6-5 TGTGCCAGCAGGCCGGGACAGGGCTCCTACGAGCAGTACTTC CASRPGQGSYEQYF
- - TRBJ2-5 TRBV30 TGTGCCTGGAGTGTACAGGAGGAGACCCAGTACTTC CAWSVQEETQYF
TRBD1 - TRBJ1-1 TRBV5-4 TGTGCCAGCAGCACGCACCAGGGGGTCAACACTGAAGCTTTCTTT CASSTHQGVNTEAFF
- - TRBJ1-6 TRBV27 TGTGCCAGCAGCCTAAGTGGACTATCCAATAATTCACCCCTCCACTTT CASSLSGLSNNSPLHF
TRBD2 once TRBJ2-3 TRBV4-1 TGCGCCAGCAGCCAAGTTAAGGGACTAGCGGGATCAGATACGCAGTATTTT CASSQVKGLAGSDTQYF
TRBD2 - TRBJ2-5 TRBV15 TGTGCCACCAGCGTCCAAATAGCGGGGGCCCAAGAGACCCAGTACTTC CATSVQIAGAQETQYF
- - TRBJ2-2 TRBV7-9 TGTGCCAGCAGCGCAGGGTCCGGGGAGCTGTTTTTT CASSAGSGELFF
TRBD1 - TRBJ2-2 TRBV29-1 TGCAGCGTTCGAGGACAGGCTTCCGGGGAGCTGTTTTTT CSVRGQASGELFF
- - TRBJ1-5 TRBV7-2 TGTGCCAGCAGTGACTACCGAAGCAATCAGCCCCAGCATTTT CASSDYRSNQPQHF
- - TRBJ2-1 TRBV5-8 TGTGCCAGCAGCTTGGCAGTCGGGGTTTACAATGAGCAGTTCTTC CASSLAVGVYNEQFF
- - TRBJ1-1 TRBV27 TGTGCCAGCAGGATAGGGACAAGGAACACTGAAGCTTTCTTT CASRIGTRNTEAFF
- - TRBJ2-2 TRBV28 TGTGCCAGCAGTTTAGGGCAGGGCGGTCGCGGGGAGCTGTTTTTT CASSLGQGGRGELFF
TRBD1 - TRBJ1-5 TRBV7-2 TGTGCCAGCAGCCGACAGGGTAATCAGCCCCAGCATTTT CASSRQGNQPQHF
- few TRBJ1-6 TRBV19 TGTGCCAGTAGTATCCGGACCGGGGGAAATTCACCCCTCCACTTT CASSIRTGGNSPLHF